This T cell receptor (beta chain) was captured by sequencing in a study of blood T cell repertoires in COVID-19. Germline V gene lookup returns CDR1 SGDLS and CDR2 YYNGEE. The CDR3 runs 15 residues. Trimming pared 4 bases from V and 2 bases from J, leaving 13 bases between. Using immunoSEQ multiplex PCR, the repertoire was profiled, and TCRdb retains in-frame clones only, with some absent. The sample lists 250,000 to 350,000 clones, approximately 88% occurring once. J is TRBJ1-3 and V is TRBV9; no clear D gene. This sequence was found in a woman aged 25 to 39 who had recovered from COVID-19. Sequenced: peripheral blood. The CDR3 spells CASSPQSGPGNTIYF. The CDR3 nucleotides are TGTGCCAGCAGCCCCCAAAGCGGGCCTGGAAACACCATATATTTT.